This T cell receptor beta chain was identified in a study of T cells expressing NK-cell markers. Looking at the study overall: Researchers got TCR beta repertoires out of sorted CD3+CD56+NKG2C+, CD3+CD56+NKG2C- and CD3+CD56-NKG2C+ T cells.

Points from the study as a whole: These clonotypes, the leaders elsewhere, also led the CD3+CD56-NKG2C+ fraction in four donors. Of the CD8+ T cells in five or six donors, roughly 1.0-7.5% belonged to dominant NKG2C+ clonotypes.

The TCR beta cDNA came from 5'RACE template switching with UMIs. TCRdb reworked the 5' RACE reads into one entry per CDR3 protein, no DNA. The table lists almost 450,000 distinct CDR3 sequences, with 6% to 8% in the top ten. From germline, CDR1 is SGDLS and CDR2 YYNGEE. The CDR3 sequence is 14 residues long. Details on this clonotype: Its specificity is unknown.

The chain employs TRBV9 and TRBJ1-1; TCRdb selects TRBD1, and the lack of DNA leaves this call unchecked. The receptor comes from a woman aged 18 to 75 in good health. The sample was blood T cells: a sorted CD56 or NKG2C T cell subset, CD4+ or CD8+ T cells, or bulk PBMC T cells (not recorded which). CDR3 in amino acids: CASRKVGLNTEAFF.